The 11 T cell receptor beta chains below all came from one sample that was sequenced in a study of blood T cell repertoires in COVID-19 (dated by TCRdb to 2020 to 2021). The library came from the immunoSEQ multiplex PCR assay. TCRdb took over this immuneACCESS table, retaining in-frame rearrangements with V and J assigned. Such tables are incomplete; in checked studies, under half of the missing clones stem from an unresolved V gene, and the remainder is unexplained. The sample records about 84,000 clones, around three quarters of which are singletons. The ten largest clones represent 5% to 6% of the sample. Sequencing was carried out using peripheral blood. The source is a man aged 50 to 59 with active or convalescent COVID-19.

The chain carries TRBV5-6 and TRBJ2-7, with D uncertain. The CDR3 runs to 11 residues. V gave up 3 bases and J gave up 6 bases, with 7 bases separating them. Germline CDR1 reads SGHDT; CDR2 reads YYEEEE. The CDR3 loop reads CASSSLSEQYF. In DNA form, the CDR3 reads TGTGCCAGCAGCTCCTTGAGCGAGCAGTACTTC.

The chain uses TRBV3-1 (or the pseudogene TRBV3-2) and TRBJ1-3; no firm D call. Between the trimmed V and J ends, which lost 5 bases and 0 bases, there was a span of 11 bases. The germline V gene encodes CDR1 LGHDT and CDR2 YNNKEL (reference sequence). CDR3 length: 15 amino acids. CDR3 bases: TGTGCCAGCAGCTCGCTCGGGAACTCTGGAAACACCATATATTTT. Protein: CASSSLGNSGNTIYF.

The V call is TRBV6-5, the J call TRBJ1-1; TRBD1 aligns across 8 bases. Germline lookup yields CDR1 MNHEY and CDR2 SVGAGI. The trim removed 8 bases at V and 9 bases at J, leaving 11 bases unmatched. This CDR3 has 13 residues. In DNA, the CDR3 is TGTGCCAGCCTAAGGGACCGACAGGGGAAAGCTTTCTTT. Translation: CASLRDRQGKAFF.

The CDR3 spells CASSRDREISGNTIYF. The DNA for the CDR3 is TGTGCCAGCAGCCGCGACAGGGAAATCTCTGGAAACACCATATATTTT. V is TRBV6-6 and J is TRBJ1-3; 7 bases line up with TRBD1. Trimming removed 6 bases from V and 0 bases from J; junction bases left unmatched: 8. Germline CDR1 MNHNY, CDR2 SVGAGI (reference sequence). The CDR3 loop spans 16 amino acids.

The chain joins TRBV7-2 to TRBJ2-1; TRBD1 might be the D (6 bases). Trimming pared 5 bases from V and 5 bases from J, leaving 16 bases between. The CDR3 covers 15 residues. CDR1 is SGHTA and CDR2 is FQGNSA in the germline V gene. The CDR3 DNA reads TGTGCCAGCAGCCCACAGGGCGCACTGAACAATGAGCAGTTCTTC. Translating it yields CASSPQGALNNEQFF.

This clone was found once. V and J are TRBV6-5 and TRBJ1-1, with no clear D. This CDR3 has 15 residues. The germline V and J ends were trimmed by 2 bases and 8 bases, with 18 bases remaining between them. The germline gives CDR1 MNHEY, CDR2 SVGAGI. CDR3 loop: CASSYDGVYKQEAFF. Written as DNA, the CDR3 is TGTGCCAGCAGTTACGACGGGGTATACAAACAGGAAGCTTTCTTT.

The genes are TRBV10-2 and TRBJ2-7; 11 bases agree with TRBD1. The germline gives CDR1 WSHSY, CDR2 SAAADI. The J segment lost 6 bases and the V segment lost 2 bases, leaving 3 bases of the junction unmatched. CDR3 length: 14 residues. The CDR3: CASSEGQGAFEQYF. The DNA for the CDR3 is TGCGCCAGCAGTGAGGGACAGGGGGCCTTCGAGCAGTACTTC.

The chain combines TRBV11-2 with TRBJ2-7; 11 bases fit TRBD2. Germline V gene data show CDR1 as SGHAT and CDR2 as FQNNGV. V dropped 5 bases and J dropped 4; count of bases not matched to a gene: 4. This CDR3 is built from 14 residues. The CDR3 nucleotides are TGTGCCAGCAGCCTTAGCGGGGGGGCTTACGAGCAGTACTTC. Translated: CASSLSGGAYEQYF.

The CDR3 reads CASSPEASGGAIQYF. CDR3 sequence (DNA): TGTGCCAGCAGCCCAGAAGCTAGCGGGGGAGCCATTCAGTACTTC. The chain employs TRBV9 and TRBJ2-4; 10 bases are a match to TRBD2. V was pared by 4 bases and J by 9 bases, with 10 bases of the junction left unmatched. The CDR3 is 15 residues long. Germline CDR1 and CDR2: SGDLS and YYNGEE.

This rearrangement joins TRBV27 to TRBJ1-1, with D hard to call. Germline assignment: CDR1 MNHEY and CDR2 SMNVEV (reference sequence). V was shortened by 1 base and J by 4 bases, with 22 bases between the two germline ends. This CDR3 comprises 18 residues. CDR3 in amino acids: CASSLLAPVGSLGTEAFF. The CDR3, as DNA: TGTGCCAGCAGTTTATTGGCCCCTGTGGGCAGCCTGGGCACTGAAGCTTTCTTT.

The chain has TRBV20-1 and TRBJ1-1; possible D gene TRBD1, 6 bases. Trimming pared 3 bases from V and 8 bases from J, leaving 10 bases between. The germline CDR1 and CDR2 sequences are DFQATT and SNEGSKA (reference sequence). CDR3 size: 11 residues. In DNA, the CDR3 is TGCAGTGCTAGTGGGGGGCGGGAAGCTTTCTTT. It encodes CSASGGREAFF.